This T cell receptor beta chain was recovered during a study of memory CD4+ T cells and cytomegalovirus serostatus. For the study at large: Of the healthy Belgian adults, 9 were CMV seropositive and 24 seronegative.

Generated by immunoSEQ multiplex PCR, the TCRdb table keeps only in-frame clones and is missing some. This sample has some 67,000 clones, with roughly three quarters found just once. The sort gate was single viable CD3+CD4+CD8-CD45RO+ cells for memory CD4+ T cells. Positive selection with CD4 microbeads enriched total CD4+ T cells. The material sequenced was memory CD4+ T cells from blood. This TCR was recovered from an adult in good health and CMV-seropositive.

The CDR3 spells CASSFTVGGYTF. CDR3 coding DNA: TGTGCCAGCAGCTTTACAGTGGGGGGCTACACCTTC. V usage is TRBV5-6 and J usage is TRBJ1-2; D remains unclear. The germline gives CDR1 SGHDT, CDR2 YYEEEE. The CDR3 extends over 12 amino acids. V was pared by 2 bases and J by 8 bases, with 10 bases between.